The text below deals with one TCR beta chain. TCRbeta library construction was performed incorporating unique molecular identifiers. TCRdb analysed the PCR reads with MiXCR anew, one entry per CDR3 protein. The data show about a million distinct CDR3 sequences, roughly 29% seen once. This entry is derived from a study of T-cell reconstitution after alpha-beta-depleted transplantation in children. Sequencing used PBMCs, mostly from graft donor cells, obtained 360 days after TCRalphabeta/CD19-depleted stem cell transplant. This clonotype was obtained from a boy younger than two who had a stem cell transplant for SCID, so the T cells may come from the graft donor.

The CDR3 DNA reads as TGTGCCAGCAGCTTAAGGGCTAGCGGGGGGTTCTACAATGAGCAGTTCTTC. This translates into CASSLRASGGFYNEQFF. J is TRBJ2-1 and V is TRBV11-2; 11 nucleotides agree with TRBD2. The CDR3 is 17 residues long. Germline V CDR1 and CDR2: SGHAT, FQNNGV. With 2 bases clipped from V and 3 bases from J, the junction kept 6 bases outside the gene matches.